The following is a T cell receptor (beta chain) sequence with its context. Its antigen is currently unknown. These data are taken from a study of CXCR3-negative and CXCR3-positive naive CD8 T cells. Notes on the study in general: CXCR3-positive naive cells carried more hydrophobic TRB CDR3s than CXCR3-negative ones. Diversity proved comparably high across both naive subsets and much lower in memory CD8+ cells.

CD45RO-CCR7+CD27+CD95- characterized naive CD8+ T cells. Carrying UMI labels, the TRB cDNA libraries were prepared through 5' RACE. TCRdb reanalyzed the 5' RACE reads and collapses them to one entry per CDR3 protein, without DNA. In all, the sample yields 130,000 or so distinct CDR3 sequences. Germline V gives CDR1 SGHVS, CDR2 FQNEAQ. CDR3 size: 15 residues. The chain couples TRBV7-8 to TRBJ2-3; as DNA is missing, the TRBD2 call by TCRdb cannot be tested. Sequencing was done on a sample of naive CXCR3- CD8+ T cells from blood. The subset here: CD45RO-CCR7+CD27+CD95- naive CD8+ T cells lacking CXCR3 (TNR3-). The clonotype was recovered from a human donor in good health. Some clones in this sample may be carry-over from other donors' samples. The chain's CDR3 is CASSFSGGPTDTQYF.